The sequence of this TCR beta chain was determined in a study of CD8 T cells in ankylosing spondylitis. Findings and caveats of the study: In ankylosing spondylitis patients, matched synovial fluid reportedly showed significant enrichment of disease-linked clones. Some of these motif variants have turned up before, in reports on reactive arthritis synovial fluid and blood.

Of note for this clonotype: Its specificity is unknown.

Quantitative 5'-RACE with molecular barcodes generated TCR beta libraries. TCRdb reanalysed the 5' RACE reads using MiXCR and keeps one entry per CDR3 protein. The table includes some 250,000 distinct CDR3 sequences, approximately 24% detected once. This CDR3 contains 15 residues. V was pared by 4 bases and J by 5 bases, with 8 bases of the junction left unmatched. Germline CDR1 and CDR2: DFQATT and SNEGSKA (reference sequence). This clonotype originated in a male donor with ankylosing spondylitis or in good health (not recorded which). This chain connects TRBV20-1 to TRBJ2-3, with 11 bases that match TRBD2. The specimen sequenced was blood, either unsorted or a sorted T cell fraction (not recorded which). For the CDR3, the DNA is TGCAGTGCTACAAATAGCGGGGGGGCTGGAGATACGCAGTATTTT. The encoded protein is CSATNSGGAGDTQYF.